This T cell receptor (beta chain) was sequenced for a study of blood T cell repertoires in COVID-19. For the study at large: Researchers got acute and convalescent COVID-19 samples from the United States, Italy and Spain. PBMCs, B-cell-depleted T cells, or T cells were the source of the cDNA or gDNA that made up the material.

This clone came up a few times. CDR3 length: 12 amino acids. V was pared by 3 bases and J by 5 bases, with 7 bases between. The germline gives CDR1 ENHRY, CDR2 SYGVKD. Authors' methods: How many nucleated cells were present was estimated from reference gene primer amplification. Only in-frame clones appear in the TCRdb table, and some are missing; sequencing was by immunoSEQ multiplex PCR. V, J and clone size were drawn from that table, and D and trimming were deduced from the DNA. The sample has around 190,000 clones, less than 85% seen once; the top ten hold approximately 7.3%. The TCR originated in a human donor in a cohort sampled during active COVID-19. The chain recombines TRBV10-3 with TRBJ1-2, with D uncertain. The sequencing sample was made of peripheral blood. CDR3: CAISDVRYGYTF. CDR3 bases: TGTGCCATCAGTGACGTTCGGTATGGCTACACCTTC.